One T cell receptor beta chain is described in this entry. With 5 bases removed from V and 0 bases from J, the gap between germline ends came to 7 bases. The CDR3 runs 14 residues. Germline V gene lookup returns CDR1 SGHTA and CDR2 FQGTGA. The entry originates in a study of T cell responses to AZD1222 COVID-19 vaccine. Libraries were prepared by immunoSEQ multiplex PCR; TCRdb keeps only in-frame clonotypes and omits some of them. The sample gives 75,000 to 90,000 clones, roughly 86% of which show up once; 8.7% is in the top ten. This TCR was sampled from an adult in good health. The chain has TRBV7-3 and TRBJ2-2; D remains unclear. Sequenced here: peripheral blood, sampled on day 0 of AZD1222 vaccination. The CDR3 DNA reads as TGTGCCAGCAGCCCAGACTCGAACACCGGGGAGCTGTTTTTT. Translating gives CASSPDSNTGELFF.